This is a list of T cell receptor beta chains from one sample in a study of post-analysis software for immune sequencing data. TCRdb re-analysed the PCR reads in MiXCR, keeping a single row per CDR3 protein. The table includes about 760,000 distinct CDR3 sequences, 25% to 30% detected once. The sequencing sample was made of blood. The receptors originated from a girl aged 5 to 17 with multiple sclerosis. The CDR3 runs from the conserved cysteine through the conserved F or W. A D gene is named only where the DNA matches it firmly. The size entry is marked missing in some rows and otherwise reads once, few, many or a size class.

abundance,j_gene,v_gene,d_gene,len,CDR3nt,CDR3aa
few,TRBJ1-2,TRBV6-5,NA,13,TGTGCCAGCTCAGGGGTCGGTTACTATGGCTACACCTTC,CASSGVGYYGYTF
few,TRBJ1-1,TRBV6-5,NA,16,TGTGCCAGCAGTTACTTTCCGGGTCGGTGGGGCACTGAAGCTTTCTTT,CASSYFPGRWGTEAFF
few,TRBJ2-3,TRBV6-6,TRBD1,15,TGTGCCAGCAGTTACCAGGGACAGAGCACAGATACGCAGTATTTT,CASSYQGQSTDTQYF
NA,TRBJ2-5,TRBV7-2,NA,12,TGTGCCAGCAGCCCCGACGTGGAGACCCAGTACTTC,CASSPDVETQYF
NA,TRBJ2-1,TRBV12-3/TRBV12-4,TRBD2,17,TGTGCCAGCAGTTTACTGGCTAGCGGGAACAAGTACAATGAGCCGTTCTTC,CASSLLASGNKYNEPFF
once,TRBJ2-7,TRBV6-2/TRBV6-3,NA,12,TGTGCCAGCACTCAGCGTGCCTACGAGCAGTACTTC,CASTQRAYEQYF
NA,TRBJ1-2,TRBV5-6,TRBD1,15,TGTGCCAGCAGCTTGGGACAGGGAAGTTTGAGGGGCTACACCTTC,CASSLGQGSLRGYTF
NA,TRBJ2-5,TRBV15,NA,16,TGTGCCACCAGCAGTTCTACAGGGAGAGGGCAAGAGACCCAGTACTTC,CATSSSTGRGQETQYF
NA,TRBJ2-7,TRBV18,NA,14,TGTGCCAGCTCACCAACTAATGGGGCCTACGAGCAGTACTTC,CASSPTNGAYEQYF
once,TRBJ2-7,TRBV10-1,TRBD2,17,TGCGCCAGCAGTGAGTCTCCCGGGAGGGTTGGGGGCTACGAGCAGTACTTC,CASSESPGRVGGYEQYF
NA,TRBJ1-2,TRBV28,NA,14,TGTGCCAGCAGCTTGCCCGGGACATCACTTGGCTACACCTTC,CASSLPGTSLGYTF
many,TRBJ2-6,TRBV6-5,TRBD2,17,TGTGCCAGCAGTCAGGGACTAGCGGGAGCTGGGGCCAACGTCCTGACTTTC,CASSQGLAGAGANVLTF
NA,TRBJ1-4,TRBV4-1,TRBD1,15,TGCGCCAGCAGCCAATCCGGGACAGGGGCGGAAAAACTGTTTTTT,CASSQSGTGAEKLFF
NA,TRBJ1-3,TRBV29-1,TRBD1,13,TGCAGCGGGCGGGACAGGAACGGAAACACCATATATTTT,CSGRDRNGNTIYF
NA,TRBJ2-5,TRBV7-2,TRBD1,14,TGTGCCAGCAGCTTTGGGACAGCAAGAAGGGAGCAGTACTTC,CASSFGTARREQYF
NA,TRBJ2-5,TRBV12-3/TRBV12-4,NA,13,TGTGCCAGCAGGCCTCAGGGCCAAGAGACCCAGTACTTC,CASRPQGQETQYF
few,TRBJ2-4,TRBV20-1,TRBD1,13,TGCAGTGCCACCGGGACAGTCCAAAACATTCAGTACTTC,CSATGTVQNIQYF
few,TRBJ2-6,TRBV27,NA,15,TGTGCCAGCAGTTTTGGGTTCTCTGGGGCCAACGTCCTGACTTTC,CASSFGFSGANVLTF
NA,TRBJ1-5,TRBV29-1,NA,15,TGCAGCCCGCCGCGGCGGGGGGATAGCAATCAGCCCCAGCATTTT,CSPPRRGDSNQPQHF
NA,TRBJ1-1,TRBV5-1,NA,17,TGCGCCAGCAGCTTTCGGACACCGAGAACTTTGCACACTGAAGCTTTCTTT,CASSFRTPRTLHTEAFF
few,TRBJ2-1,TRBV7-9,NA,14,TGTGCCAGCAGCTTAGTCCCAGCGTTCAATGAGCAGTTCTTC,CASSLVPAFNEQFF
NA,TRBJ1-4,TRBV12-3/TRBV12-4,NA,17,TGTGCCAGCAGTCGATTTCGCGGGGGGAGGGTACGGGAAAAACTGTTTTTT,CASSRFRGGRVREKLFF
NA,TRBJ2-1,TRBV5-1,TRBD2,16,TGCGCCAGCAGCTTTTCAAGCGGGGGGGCCGGCAATGAGCAGTTCTTC,CASSFSSGGAGNEQFF
few,TRBJ2-5,TRBV4-3,TRBD2,16,TGCGCCAGCAGCCAAGATCGCCTAGCGGGTAGAGAGACCCAGTACTTC,CASSQDRLAGRETQYF
NA,TRBJ2-1,TRBV24-1,NA,18,TGTGCCACCAGTGAAACCGAGTCTCGGCAGGGTACCTACAATGAGCAGTTCTTC,CATSETESRQGTYNEQFF
NA,TRBJ1-5,TRBV28,NA,15,TGTGCCAGCAGTTTTACCCCGGGTAGCAATCAGCCCCAGCATTTT,CASSFTPGSNQPQHF
few,TRBJ2-7,TRBV6-1,NA,15,TGTGCCAGCAGTGAAGTTTTCGACAGGCCCTACGAGCAGTACTTC,CASSEVFDRPYEQYF
once,TRBJ2-5,TRBV7-9,TRBD2,15,TGTGCCAGCAGCCTAGGACTAGCGGGAATGGATGAGCAGTACTTC,CASSLGLAGMDEQYF